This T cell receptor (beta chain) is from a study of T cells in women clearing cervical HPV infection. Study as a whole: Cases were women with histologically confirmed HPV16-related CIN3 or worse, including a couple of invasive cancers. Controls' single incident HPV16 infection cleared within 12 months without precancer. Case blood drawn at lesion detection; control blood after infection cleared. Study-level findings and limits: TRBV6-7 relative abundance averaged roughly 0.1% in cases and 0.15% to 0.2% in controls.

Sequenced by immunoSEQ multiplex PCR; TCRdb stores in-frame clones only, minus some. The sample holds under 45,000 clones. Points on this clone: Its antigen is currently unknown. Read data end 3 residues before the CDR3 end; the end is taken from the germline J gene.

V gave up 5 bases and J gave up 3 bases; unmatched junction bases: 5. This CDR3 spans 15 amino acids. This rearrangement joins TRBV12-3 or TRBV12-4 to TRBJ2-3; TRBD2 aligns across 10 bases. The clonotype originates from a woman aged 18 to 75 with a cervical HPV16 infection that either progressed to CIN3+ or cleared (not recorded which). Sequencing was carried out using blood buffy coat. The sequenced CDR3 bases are TGTGCCAGCAGTCGACTAGCGGGTTTAACAGATACG. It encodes CASSRLAGLTDT. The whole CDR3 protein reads CASSRLAGLTDTQYF.